These T cell receptor beta chains were read from a single sample in a study of a mutant IDH1 vaccine in newly diagnosed glioma. These receptors have no known antigen. Measured with immunoSEQ multiplex PCR; TCRdb has only the in-frame clones, and not every one. The sample consists of about 74,000 clones, approximately 86% of them appearing once. This specimen was PBMCs, taken from a glioma patient whose treatment included an IDH1 peptide vaccine. These receptor sequences come from a man aged 30 to 39 with glioma. Each CDR3 is given with its conserved first and last residue. The D gene is left open where the match is weak. Some rows mark clone size as missing; the rest say once, few, many or name a class of expanded clone.

V,size,D,J,CDR3,DNA
TRBV2,NA,NA,TRBJ1-2,CASLGQRNYGYTF,TGTGCCAGCCTGGGGCAGCGTAACTATGGCTACACCTTC
TRBV7-6,NA,TRBD2,TRBJ2-3,CASSLAASGRGTDTQYF,TGTGCCAGCAGCTTAGCGGCTAGCGGGAGGGGCACAGATACGCAGTATTTT
TRBV19,NA,NA,TRBJ2-2,CASSFDREAGELFF,TGTGCCAGTAGTTTTGACAGGGAGGCCGGGGAGCTGTTTTTT
TRBV4-3,NA,TRBD1,TRBJ2-6,CASSLVTGTGTGANVLTF,TGCGCCAGCAGCCTAGTCACCGGGACAGGGACTGGGGCCAACGTCCTGACTTTC
TRBV29-1,NA,TRBD1,TRBJ2-7,CSAAEGTATYEQYF,TGCAGCGCCGCCGAGGGGACAGCAACCTACGAGCAGTACTTC
TRBV16,NA,NA,TRBJ1-2,CASSPAGGILGGYTF,TGTGCCAGCAGCCCTGCCGGTGGCATTCTGGGCGGCTACACCTTC
TRBV7-2,NA,NA,TRBJ2-6,CASSLVLGGANVLTF,TGTGCCAGCAGCTTAGTTCTAGGAGGGGCCAACGTCCTGACTTTC
TRBV10-1,NA,NA,TRBJ2-7,CASSDSGQFYEQYF,TGCGCCAGCAGTGACTCAGGACAGTTTTACGAGCAGTACTTC
TRBV27,NA,NA,TRBJ2-6,CASSNFGANVLTF,TGTGCCAGCAGTAACTTTGGGGCCAACGTCCTGACTTTC
TRBV7-2,NA,NA,TRBJ2-7,CASSLGPYGVYEQYF,TGTGCCAGCAGCTTAGGGCCCTACGGGGTCTACGAGCAGTACTTC
TRBV2,once,TRBD2,TRBJ2-2,CASRLAGLNTGELFF,TGTGCCAGTAGACTAGCGGGGCTGAACACCGGGGAGCTGTTTTTT
TRBV28,NA,NA,TRBJ2-7,CASSLWEPGPSYEQYF,TGTGCCAGCAGTTTATGGGAGCCGGGGCCGTCCTACGAGCAGTACTTC
TRBV4-1,few,NA,TRBJ1-6,CASSQDVPGAYNSPLHF,TGCGCCAGCAGCCAAGATGTGCCAGGGGCCTATAATTCACCCCTCCACTTT
TRBV6-5,NA,NA,TRBJ1-5,CASSPFEGAQHF,TGTGCCAGCAGCCCCTTCGAGGGGGCCCAGCATTTT
TRBV4-1,NA,NA,TRBJ2-2,CASSRADTHTGELFF,TGCGCCAGCAGCCGAGCGGACACCCACACCGGGGAGCTGTTTTTT
TRBV5-6,NA,NA,TRBJ2-3,CASTRGDTQYF,TGTGCCAGCACAAGGGGAGATACGCAGTATTTT
TRBV6-5,NA,TRBD1,TRBJ1-2,CASSLGGAGYGYTF,TGTGCCAGCAGTTTAGGGGGCGCGGGTTATGGCTACACCTTC
TRBV11-2,NA,TRBD2,TRBJ2-1,CASSLGAGTNYNPYNEQFF,TGTGCCAGCAGCTTAGGGGCCGGGACTAATTATAACCCCTACAATGAGCAGTTCTTC
TRBV7-9,NA,NA,TRBJ2-1,CASRSDRLSSYNEQFF,TGTGCCAGCAGGAGCGACAGATTGAGCTCCTACAATGAGCAGTTCTTC
TRBV18,once,TRBD1,TRBJ2-7,CASSRTGGASYEQYF,TGTGCCAGCTCACGGACAGGGGGCGCCTCCTACGAGCAGTACTTC
TRBV9,NA,TRBD2,TRBJ2-1,CASSVGGTIRVNEQFF,TGTGCCAGCAGCGTAGGGGGGACTATCAGGGTCAATGAGCAGTTCTTC
TRBV5-4,once,NA,TRBJ1-1,CASRNGAVDTEAFF,TGTGCCAGCAGGAACGGGGCCGTCGACACTGAAGCTTTCTTT
TRBV28,NA,NA,TRBJ2-5,CASSTGQYQETQYF,TGTGCCAGCAGTACCGGACAGTACCAAGAGACCCAGTACTTC
TRBV29-1,NA,NA,TRBJ1-1,CSVGRMNTEAFF,TGCAGCGTTGGCAGAATGAACACTGAAGCTTTCTTT
TRBV30,NA,NA,TRBJ1-2,CASDGAGDYGYTF,TGTGCCTCGGACGGGGCAGGGGACTATGGCTACACCTTC
TRBV5-4,NA,NA,TRBJ2-7,CASSSGRLSEQYF,TGTGCCAGCAGCTCCGGCCGATTGAGCGAGCAGTACTTC
TRBV7-9,NA,NA,TRBJ1-2,CASSLSPLDGYTF,TGTGCCAGCAGCTTAAGTCCGCTGGATGGCTACACCTTC
TRBV9,NA,NA,TRBJ2-2,CASNSGAGELFF,TGTGCCAGCAATTCGGGGGCCGGGGAGCTGTTTTTT
TRBV14,NA,NA,TRBJ1-6,CASSQQTGSPLHF,TGTGCCAGCAGCCAACAGACGGGTTCACCCCTCCACTTT
TRBV7-2,NA,TRBD1,TRBJ1-2,CASSLNRGQDGYTF,TGTGCCAGCAGCTTAAACAGGGGGCAAGACGGCTACACCTTC
TRBV9,NA,NA,TRBJ1-1,CASSVHEGTEAFF,TGTGCCAGCAGCGTACATGAGGGGACTGAAGCTTTCTTT
TRBV7-8,NA,NA,TRBJ1-2,CASSPHRYGYTF,TGTGCCAGCAGCCCCCATCGATATGGCTACACCTTC
TRBV6-1,NA,NA,TRBJ2-7,CASSEPGFGGYEQYF,TGTGCCAGCAGTGAGCCAGGGTTCGGAGGCTACGAGCAGTACTTC
TRBV25-1,NA,TRBD1,TRBJ1-2,CASSSPYRGSYGYTF,TGTGCCAGCAGTAGTCCTTACAGGGGATCCTATGGCTACACCTTC
TRBV27,NA,NA,TRBJ1-1,CASSFGRQNTEAFF,TGTGCCAGCAGTTTTGGACGGCAGAACACTGAAGCTTTCTTT
TRBV7-9,NA,NA,TRBJ1-6,CASRLDGINSPLHF,TGTGCCAGCAGATTAGACGGCATCAATTCACCCCTCCACTTT
TRBV5-1,NA,TRBD1,TRBJ2-2,CASSLLLGTAAPGGLFF,TGCGCCAGCAGCTTGTTGTTAGGGACAGCCGCGCCCGGAGGGCTGTTTTTT
TRBV18,NA,NA,TRBJ2-5,CASSPPQRETQYF,TGTGCCAGCTCACCGCCACAAAGGGAGACCCAGTACTTC
TRBV7-6,NA,NA,TRBJ2-1,CASSSLATHYNEQFF,TGTGCCAGCAGCTCTCTAGCGACCCACTACAATGAGCAGTTCTTC
TRBV27,NA,NA,TRBJ1-2,CASSTYREAGYTF,TGTGCCAGCAGTACATACAGGGAAGCCGGCTACACCTTC
TRBV27,NA,NA,TRBJ1-2,CASSLNLNYGYTF,TGTGCCAGCAGTTTAAACCTTAACTATGGCTACACCTTC
TRBV9,NA,TRBD2,TRBJ2-5,CASGIGRGGPETQYF,TGTGCCAGCGGAATAGGGCGGGGGGGCCCAGAGACCCAGTACTTC
TRBV4-1,NA,NA,TRBJ1-4,CASSQAPRARGEKLFF,TGCGCCAGCAGCCAAGCCCCCCGGGCCCGGGGTGAAAAACTGTTTTTT
TRBV30,NA,NA,TRBJ1-2,CAWSDGVGDGYTF,TGTGCCTGGAGTGACGGAGTTGGGGATGGCTACACCTTC